This T cell receptor beta chain was sequenced in a study of T cells in Graves' hyperthyroidism and ophthalmopathy. RNA transcripts provided the source from which TCR beta CDR3 regions were amplified. TCR CDR3 regions were first amplified by RT-PCR with HTBI primers. TCRdb reprocessed the multiplex PCR reads with MiXCR, giving one entry per CDR3 protein. The data contain approximately 610,000 distinct CDR3 sequences, 16% of them seen just once; the ten biggest clones take up around 19%. This CDR3 is 12 amino acids long. The ends were cut back, 5 bases at V and 7 bases at J, with 12 bases in the middle. Graves' hyperthyroidism was deemed stable given no ophthalmopathy progression within 18 months. Each diagnosis was grounded in clinical symptoms, serum thyroxine and TRAb, thyroid ultrasound, and orbital computed tomography. This clonotype was detected only a few times.

The rearrangement uses TRBV12-3 or TRBV12-4 and TRBJ2-7, with no clear D. Sequencing was done on a sample of blood. The clonotype was recovered from a woman under 30 with Graves' hyperthyroidism. CDR3 in DNA: TGTGCCAGCAGTCTATCACCCGGGGAGCAGTACTTC. Protein product: CASSLSPGEQYF.